The rows below give T cell receptor beta chains drawn from one sample of a study of T cell changes during pregnancy in multiple sclerosis. Data came from immunoSEQ multiplex PCR; TCRdb stores just in-frame clones and leaves some out. Of 78,000 or so clones in the sample, around 92% are singletons; the top ten hold approximately 1.5%. The sequences come from peripheral blood, collected before pregnancy. All receptors come from a female donor with multiple sclerosis, enrolled in a pregnancy study. CDR3s include the opening cysteine and the closing phenylalanine or tryptophan. A D gene is named only where the DNA matches it firmly. Expanded clones are given a class, and other clones once, few, many or no size at all.

NA	TRBV7-9	NA	TRBJ2-5	CASSNRLGGQETQYF	TGTGCCAGCAGCAACAGACTGGGGGGACAAGAGACCCAGTACTTC
NA	TRBV5-1	NA	TRBJ1-4	CASSLVGFGQTREKLFF	TGCGCCAGCAGCTTGGTCGGTTTTGGACAAACGCGGGAAAAACTGTTTTTT
NA	TRBV4-2	NA	TRBJ2-1	CASSQDGLTSNEQFF	TGTGCCAGCAGCCAAGATGGGTTAACTAGCAATGAGCAGTTCTTC
NA	TRBV6-5	TRBD1	TRBJ1-1	CASSKTGGQPEAFF	TGTGCCAGCAGTAAGACAGGGGGCCAACCTGAAGCTTTCTTT
NA	TRBV18	TRBD2	TRBJ2-3	CASSRASGGIDTQYF	TGTGCCAGCTCACGAGCTAGCGGGGGGATAGATACGCAGTATTTT
NA	TRBV10-3	NA	TRBJ1-2	CAISESRKYGYTF	TGTGCCATCAGTGAGTCGAGAAAATATGGCTACACCTTC
NA	TRBV2	NA	TRBJ1-2	CASLQENYGYTF	TGTGCCAGTCTACAGGAGAACTATGGCTACACCTTC
NA	TRBV9	NA	TRBJ1-1	CASGGRSMNTEAFF	TGTGCCAGCGGGGGGAGATCCATGAACACTGAAGCTTTCTTT
once	TRBV5-1	TRBD1	TRBJ1-2	CASSLAGDSSQGYTF	TGCGCCAGCAGCTTGGCTGGGGACAGCTCCCAAGGCTACACCTTC
few	TRBV30	TRBD1	TRBJ1-1	CAWSKSTGMNTEAFF	TGTGCCTGGAGTAAATCGACAGGGATGAACACTGAAGCTTTCTTT
NA	TRBV27	TRBD1	TRBJ2-5	CASSLRTGIQETQYF	TGTGCCAGCAGTCTCCGGACAGGAATACAAGAGACCCAGTACTTC
NA	TRBV7-9	TRBD1	TRBJ2-1	CASSPRGQGGVNEQFF	TGTGCCAGCAGCCCCAGAGGACAGGGTGGGGTCAATGAGCAGTTCTTC
NA	TRBV6-1	TRBD1	TRBJ1-3	CASTTGLYGNTIYF	TGTGCCAGCACGACAGGGCTCTATGGAAACACCATATATTTT
NA	TRBV29-1	NA	TRBJ2-2	CSVVSTGNTGELFF	TGCAGCGTTGTCTCGACAGGGAACACCGGGGAGCTGTTTTTT
NA	TRBV7-9	NA	TRBJ1-4	CASSSSNEKLFF	TGTGCCAGCAGCTCCTCTAATGAAAAACTGTTTTTT
NA	TRBV2	TRBD1	TRBJ2-2	CASRQGIGGELFF	TGTGCCAGCAGACAGGGGATCGGCGGGGAGCTGTTTTTT
NA	TRBV9	TRBD2	TRBJ2-1	CASSPGAGGPHNEQFF	TGTGCCAGCAGCCCGGGGGCGGGGGGGCCCCACAATGAGCAGTTCTTC
NA	TRBV5-5	NA	TRBJ1-5	CASSLAGGNQPQHF	TGTGCCAGCAGCTTGGCCGGCGGAAATCAGCCCCAGCATTTT
NA	TRBV6-5	NA	TRBJ1-1	CASRPGHTNTEAFF	TGTGCCAGCAGACCGGGACACACGAACACTGAAGCTTTCTTT
NA	TRBV6-1	NA	TRBJ1-2	CASSAYRVYGYTF	TGTGCCAGCAGTGCCTACAGGGTATATGGCTACACCTTC
NA	TRBV6-5	NA	TRBJ1-2	CASSYPDTLNYGYTF	TGTGCCAGCAGTTATCCGGACACGTTAAACTATGGCTACACCTTC
NA	TRBV27	NA	TRBJ1-6	CASSPQGTNSPLHF	TGTGCCAGCAGTCCCCAGGGGACTAATTCACCCCTCCACTTT
NA	TRBV7-3	NA	TRBJ2-3	CASSLIGDFTDTQYF	TGTGCCAGCAGCTTAATCGGAGATTTCACAGATACGCAGTATTTT
NA	TRBV15	NA	TRBJ2-7	CATRPGSSYEQYF	TGTGCCACCAGGCCAGGCAGCTCCTACGAGCAGTACTTC
NA	TRBV2	NA	TRBJ2-5	CATRGDQSRETQYF	TGTGCCACCCGGGGAGATCAATCGAGGGAGACCCAGTACTTC
NA	TRBV28	TRBD1	TRBJ1-5	CASGTNRDSNHQPQHF	TGTGCCAGCGGCACAAACCGGGACAGTAACCATCAGCCCCAGCATTTT
NA	TRBV5-4	NA	TRBJ1-4	CASSWRKAREKLFF	TGTGCCAGCAGCTGGCGGAAGGCTCGGGAAAAACTGTTTTTT
NA	TRBV6-5	TRBD1	TRBJ1-1	CASTEQGQEAFF	TGTGCCAGCACCGAACAGGGGCAGGAAGCTTTCTTT
NA	TRBV5-5	TRBD1	TRBJ2-5	CASSLGTGKGETQYF	TGTGCCAGCAGCTTAGGGACAGGGAAGGGAGAGACCCAGTACTTC
NA	TRBV6-1	TRBD1	TRBJ1-5	CASGQTGNNQPQHF	TGTGCCAGCGGACAGACAGGGAACAATCAGCCCCAGCATTTT
once	TRBV10-1	NA	TRBJ2-7	CASSVGTAGIDEQYF	TGCGCCAGCAGTGTGGGGACGGCGGGGATCGACGAGCAGTACTTC
NA	TRBV21-1	NA	TRBJ2-7	CASSIDRDRVSYEQYF	TGTGCCAGCAGCATAGACCGGGACAGGGTCTCCTACGAGCAGTACTTC
NA	TRBV4-1	NA	TRBJ2-7	CASSQGRGGGGYEQYF	TGCGCCAGCAGCCAAGGCCGAGGGGGGGGCGGCTACGAGCAGTACTTC
NA	TRBV7-6	TRBD1	TRBJ2-2	CASSHDRVYTGELFF	TGTGCCAGCAGCCACGACAGGGTGTACACCGGGGAGCTGTTTTTT
NA	TRBV29-1	TRBD2	TRBJ2-2	CSVGGGGELFF	TGCAGCGTTGGGGGGGGCGGGGAGCTGTTTTTT
NA	TRBV10-1	TRBD2	TRBJ2-3	CASSDTSGGTDTQYF	TGCGCCAGCAGTGATACTAGCGGGGGTACAGATACGCAGTATTTT
NA	TRBV6-6	NA	TRBJ1-5	CASSYSGGNQPQHF	TGTGCCAGCAGTTACTCCGGGGGGAATCAGCCCCAGCATTTT
NA	TRBV7-2	NA	TRBJ1-3	CASSLGDLGNTIYF	TGTGCCAGCAGCTTAGGAGATTTGGGAAACACCATATATTTT
NA	TRBV7-9	TRBD1	TRBJ1-2	CASSVGTALYGYTF	TGTGCCAGCAGCGTCGGGACAGCCTTGTATGGCTACACCTTC
NA	TRBV4-1	TRBD1	TRBJ1-4	CASSPTGVPNEKLFF	TGCGCCAGCAGCCCTACAGGGGTCCCTAATGAAAAACTGTTTTTT
once	TRBV19	NA	TRBJ2-7	CASTRQYHSYEQYF	TGTGCCAGTACTCGACAGTACCACTCCTACGAGCAGTACTTC
NA	TRBV19	NA	TRBJ1-2	CASSGQNYGYTF	TGTGCCAGTAGTGGACAGAACTATGGCTACACCTTC
NA	TRBV5-4	TRBD1	TRBJ1-1	CASSLLGGNDGTGVEAFF	TGTGCCAGCAGCTTGTTGGGGGGTAACGACGGGACAGGGGTCGAAGCTTTCTTT
NA	TRBV18	NA	TRBJ2-1	CASSPHPGNTYNEQFF	TGTGCCAGCTCACCTCACCCAGGGAATACCTACAATGAGCAGTTCTTC